This T cell receptor beta chain appears in the sequencing data of a study of blood T cells in healthy people across ages (dated by TCRdb to 2014 to 2015). About the investigation overall: Template switching captured roughly one uniquely barcoded TCR beta cDNA molecule per two T cells in model experiments. Donors of different ages were randomly distributed across sequencing lanes to avoid experimental bias. Using deep sequencing normalized with unique cDNA molecular identifiers, the study measured how TCR beta repertoire diversity changes with age. Using the same blood draw, the study looked at two additional independent replicas of 1 million unique cDNA reads for two donors, one aged 18 to 29 and the other aged 80 or older. The donors were split into four age groups: young (average around 15 years), middle-aged (about 40), aged (about 56) and long-lived (under 85). Beyond this particular receptor, the publication reports: Observed TCR beta diversity correlated strongly with the percentage of naive T cells measured by flow cytometry. Compared with the aged group, the long-lived group had more naive CD4+ T cells, fewer expanded clones and increased TCR diversity, a pattern suggesting age selection. Observed TCR beta diversity per million T cells fell roughly linearly with age, and a significant reduction was already apparent by age around 40. Total diversity estimates from one million sequenced T cells were considered lower bounds and underestimates. Donor CMV infection status was unknown, potentially confounding age-related changes in expanded clonotypes. Conclusive comparison of naive and antigen-experienced compartments was prevented by the profiling of bulk unsorted PBMCs.

About this clonotype itself: Its antigen is currently not known. No much larger clone exists at a distance of one base, and base qualities are not known.

Systemically healthy Caucasian individuals from Russia, some 36 in total and aged about 6 to 90 years, were included as donors. Around 10 milliliters of peripheral blood were drawn from each donor into EDTA-treated Vacutainer tubes. PBMCs were isolated by Ficoll-Paque density-gradient centrifugation, with at least 6 million obtained per sample. Trizol reagent was used to extract total RNA from the PBMCs, yielding at least 5 micrograms per sample. For every donor, an aliquot of PBMCs went through flow cytometry to measure the percentages of naive CD45RAhigh/CD27high T cells. Library preparation was by 5' RACE. These reads were obtained on an Illumina HiSeq 2500. The second PCR ran for roughly 7 to 12 cycles and used a J-beta primer mix along with a sample-barcoded 5' primer. Each TCR beta cDNA molecule received a unique molecular identifier from a template-switch 5' adaptor carrying 12 random nucleotides. Each sample yielded at least 3 million CDR3-containing paired-end reads. First-strand cDNA synthesis was performed from all RNA using the Mint cDNA synthesis kit, with priming by a TRBC-specific oligonucleotide. All cDNA was treated with uracil-DNA glycosylase and then went through a first 18-cycle PCR with the universal primers M1SS and BC2_uni_R. On the authors' methods: For normalization, 1 million high-quality reads, each with a distinct molecular identifier, were randomly selected from each sample. Reads sharing molecular identifiers were discarded rather than binned into consensus sequences. MiTCR, set to a Q25 quality threshold and the strictest error-elimination algorithm, was used for CDR3 identification, clonotype clustering and error correction. A nonparametric unseen species model using Euler transformation provided a lower-bound estimate of total TCR beta diversity. Using fastp at Q25 and MiXCR, TCRdb reprocessed the public reads and kept productive beta chains. Rows matching on CDR3 protein sequence are summarized as one entry with the most common DNA and genes. TCRdb, not the authors, supplied the V and J calls. This sample is represented by 550,000 to 750,000 distinct CDR3 sequences; 20% to 25% of them were singletons. 3.5% to 4% of the sample goes to the ten largest clones.

Based on the germline V gene, the CDR1 and CDR2 sequences are LGHNA and YSLEER. There are 16 amino acids in the CDR3, from cysteine to phenylalanine inclusive. The DNA shown is the 48-base CDR3, in frame from base 1. V loses 4 bases at its end and J loses 6 bases; junction bases beyond the gene matches: 12. This TCR derives from a man between 65 and 85 years old in good health. Sequencing was performed on blood. Recombination connected TRBV4-3 to TRBJ2-1, with TRBD2 identical over 7 junction bases. In nucleotide form, the sequence is TGCGCCAGCAGCCGGGGCGGCAGCGGGATAAGCAATGAGCAGTTCTTC. This translates into CASSRGGSGISNEQFF.